These T cell receptor beta chains were read from a single sample in a study of blood T cell repertoires in COVID-19. Data came from immunoSEQ multiplex PCR; TCRdb stores just in-frame clones and leaves some out. The sample carries roughly 70,000 clones, around four fifths recorded once. Sequenced material: peripheral blood. Receptors were obtained from a man between 60 and 70 years old with acute or convalescent COVID-19. The CDR3 runs from the conserved cysteine through the conserved F or W. A D gene is named only where the DNA matches it firmly. The size field is filled for only some rows; it gives once, few, many or a size class.

TRBJ2-1	TRBV10-2	.	.	CASSPSSYNEQFF	TGCGCCAGCAGTCCCAGCTCCTACAATGAGCAGTTCTTC
TRBJ2-1	TRBV5-1	TRBD2	.	CASSAQTSGGAGVYNEQFF	TGCGCCAGCAGCGCACAGACTAGCGGGGGGGCCGGGGTGTACAATGAGCAGTTCTTC
TRBJ2-3	TRBV3-1/TRBV3-2	.	.	CASSQRGSDTQYF	TGTGCCAGCAGCCAAAGGGGATCAGATACGCAGTATTTT
TRBJ1-2	TRBV28	.	.	CASSFRGDLGYGYTF	TGTGCCAGCAGTTTTCGCGGCGACCTGGGCTATGGCTACACCTTC
TRBJ2-5	TRBV7-2	TRBD2	.	CASSPRGTSGETQYF	TGTGCCAGCAGCCCTAGAGGGACTAGCGGAGAGACCCAGTACTTC
TRBJ1-5	TRBV2	.	once	CASRGIQGSQPQHF	TGTGCCAGCAGAGGAATTCAGGGGAGTCAGCCCCAGCATTTT
TRBJ1-1	TRBV19	.	.	CASSPDGIANTEAFF	TGTGCCAGTAGTCCCGACGGGATTGCAAACACTGAAGCTTTCTTT
TRBJ2-2	TRBV6-5	TRBD2	.	CASRPGTSDTGELFF	TGTGCCAGCAGGCCCGGGACTAGCGACACCGGGGAGCTGTTTTTT
TRBJ2-7	TRBV12-3/TRBV12-4	.	once	CASTPGYEQYF	TGTGCCAGCACTCCGGGGTACGAGCAGTACTTC
TRBJ1-5	TRBV28	.	.	CASSKEHGHRVYSNQPQHF	TGTGCCAGCAGTAAGGAACATGGACATCGGGTCTATAGCAATCAGCCCCAGCATTTT
TRBJ1-1	TRBV6-2/TRBV6-3	.	.	CASSYSGVTEAFF	TGTGCCAGCAGTTACTCAGGGGTGACTGAAGCTTTCTTT